This TCR beta chain derives from a study of blood T cells in healthy people across ages (dated by TCRdb to 2015 to 2017). For the wider study: Template switching captured roughly one uniquely barcoded TCR beta cDNA molecule per two T cells in model experiments. The donors were divided into four age groups: young (average about 16 years), middle-aged (about 39), aged (approximately 64) and long-lived (about 84). To track age-related changes in TCR beta repertoire diversity, the study relied on deep sequencing normalized with unique cDNA molecular identifiers. Two additional independent replicas of 1 million unique cDNA reads from the same blood draw were analyzed for two donors (one aged 18 to 29 and one aged 80 or older).

This clonotype was counted a single time. Its antigen remains unidentified. The sample holds no much larger clone one base away, and base qualities are not on file. Points the paper makes about the study in general: Because the CMV infection status of the donors was unknown, age-related changes in expanded clonotypes may potentially have been confounded. As age increased, observed TCR beta diversity per million T cells dropped in a roughly linear way, and a significant reduction was already evident by age 40. A strong correlation was found between observed TCR beta diversity and the percentage of naive T cells measured by flow cytometry. Since profiling was done on bulk unsorted PBMCs, naive and antigen-experienced compartments could not be conclusively compared. Estimates of total diversity based on one million sequenced T cells were regarded as lower bounds and as underestimates. Compared with the aged group, the long-lived group had more naive CD4+ T cells, fewer expanded clones and increased TCR diversity, suggesting age selection.

Library generation was performed with 5' RACE. The sample was run on an Illumina HiSeq 2500. A second PCR of roughly 7 to 11 cycles was performed with a sample-barcoded 5' primer and a J-beta primer mix. A template-switch 5' adaptor carrying 12 random nucleotides introduced a unique molecular identifier onto each TCR beta cDNA molecule. Each sample yielded at least 3 million CDR3-containing paired-end reads. First-strand cDNA synthesis was performed from all RNA using the Mint cDNA synthesis kit, with priming by a TRBC-specific oligonucleotide. All cDNA was treated with uracil-DNA glycosylase and then went through a first 18-cycle PCR with the universal primers M1SS and BC2_uni_R. The original methods were these. For normalization, 1 million high-quality reads, each with a distinct molecular identifier, were randomly selected from each sample. Instead of being binned into consensus sequences, reads with shared molecular identifiers were discarded. CDR3 identification, clonotype clustering and error correction used MiTCR with a Q25 quality threshold and the strictest error-elimination algorithm. A nonparametric unseen species model with Euler transformation was used to estimate lower-bound total TCR beta diversity. The public reads were reprocessed in TCRdb via fastp at Q25 and MiXCR, keeping in-frame beta chains. Each CDR3 protein appears once, grouped with its most common genes and DNA. For this entry, the V and J calls and clone size follow TCRdb and not the study's own pipeline. The sample table holds 550,000 to 650,000 distinct CDR3 sequences, of which about 27% were seen once. The top ten hold approximately 3.3% of the sample.

Donors were roughly 40 systemically healthy Caucasian individuals from Russia aged roughly 6 to 90 years. Each donor gave 8 to 10 milliliters of peripheral blood, drawn into EDTA-treated Vacutainer tubes. Ficoll-Paque density-gradient centrifugation was used to isolate PBMCs, with at least 7 million obtained per sample. Trizol reagent was used to extract total RNA from PBMCs, with at least 5 micrograms per sample. The percentages of naive CD45RAhigh/CD27high T cells were determined by flow cytometry on a PBMC aliquot from every donor. These data were also reused for a study on T cells of mothers and their children. The second paper further reports: Nine systemically healthy Caucasian individuals, comprising three mothers and their six children, were included as donors. cDNA synthesis consumed the entire amount of extracted RNA, loaded at around 1.5 ug RNA in each 15 ul reaction. Sample barcodes and 2-4 random nucleotides were added via the M1S primer in the second PCR. Each mother yielded over 8.5 million TCR beta CDR3 reads and each child about 3 million reads. TCR recombination output is similarly shaped by thymic selection in related and unrelated pairs, with a minor effect exerted by inherited differences. Normalized repertoire overlap was always slightly but never significantly higher in related than unrelated mother-child pairs. No persistent microchimeric T cell clones were found, with a detection sensitivity of roughly 92 clones per million clonotypes. Deep NGS was used in the study to compare the TCR beta repertoires of mothers and children and to look for features that separate related mother-child pairs from unrelated individuals. The mean age was around 40 +/- 4 years for the mothers and about 12 +/- 4 years for the children. Libraries were sequenced on Illumina HiSeq 2000 with 100+100 nt paired-end reads after adapter ligation with NEBNext reagents. To prevent cross-contamination, the mother and child libraries were prepared one month apart and sequenced in separate runs. Each donor had between about 450,000 and 2,300,000 distinct TCR beta clonotypes identified. Naive TCR beta clonotypes were estimated from low-frequency clonotypes matched to each donor's FACS-determined naive share, without sorting.

The TCR originated in a boy between 2 and 10 years old in good health. Sequencing was done on a sample of blood.

The DNA reads TGTGCCAGCAGGTCCAACCGGGACCGGCAGCTGCAGTATTTT. Its translation reads: CASRSNRDRQLQYF. The V and J segments used are TRBV12-3 or TRBV12-4 and TRBJ2-3; the D gene may be TRBD1 or TRBD2, since each aligns over 5 bases. The CDR3 contains 14 residues, cysteine and phenylalanine counted. The CDR3 DNA has 42 bases and is translated from base 1. V is reduced by 6 bases and J by 11 bases, leaving a spacing of 21 bases between them.